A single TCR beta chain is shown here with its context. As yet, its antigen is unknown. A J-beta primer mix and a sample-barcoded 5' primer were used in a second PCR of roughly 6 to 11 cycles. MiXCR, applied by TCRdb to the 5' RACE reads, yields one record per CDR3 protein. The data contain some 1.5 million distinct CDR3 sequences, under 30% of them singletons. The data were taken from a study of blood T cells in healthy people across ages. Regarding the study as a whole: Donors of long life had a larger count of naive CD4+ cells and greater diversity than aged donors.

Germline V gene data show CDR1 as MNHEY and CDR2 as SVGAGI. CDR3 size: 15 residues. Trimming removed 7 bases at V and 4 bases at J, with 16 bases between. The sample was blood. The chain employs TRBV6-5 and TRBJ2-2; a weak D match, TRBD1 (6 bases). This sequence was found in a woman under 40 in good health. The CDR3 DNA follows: TGTGCCAGCAACCAGGCAGGGGAATCCACCGGGGAGCTGTTTTTT. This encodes CASNQAGESTGELFF.